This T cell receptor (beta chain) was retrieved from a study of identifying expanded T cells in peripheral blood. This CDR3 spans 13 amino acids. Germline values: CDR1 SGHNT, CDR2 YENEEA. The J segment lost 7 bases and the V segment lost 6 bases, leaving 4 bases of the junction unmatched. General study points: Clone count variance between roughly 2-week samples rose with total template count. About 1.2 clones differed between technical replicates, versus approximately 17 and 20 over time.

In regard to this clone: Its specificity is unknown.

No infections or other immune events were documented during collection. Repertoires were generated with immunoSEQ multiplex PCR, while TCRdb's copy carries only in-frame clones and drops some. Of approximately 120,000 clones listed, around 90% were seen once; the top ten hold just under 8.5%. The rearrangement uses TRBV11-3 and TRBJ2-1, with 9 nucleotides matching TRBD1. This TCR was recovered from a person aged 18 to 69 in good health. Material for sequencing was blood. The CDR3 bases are TGTGCCAGCAGGGGACAGGGTGAGAATGAGCAGTTCTTC. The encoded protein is CASRGQGENEQFF. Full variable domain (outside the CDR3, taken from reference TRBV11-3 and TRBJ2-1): EAGVVQSPRYKIIEKKQPVAFWCNPISGHNTLYWYLQNLGQGPELLIRYENEEAVDDSQLPKDRFSAERLKGVDSTLKIQPAELGDSAVYLCASRGQGENEQFFGPGTRLTVL.